The entry that follows covers one TCR beta chain sequence. The germline CDR1 and CDR2 sequences are LNHDA and SQIVND (reference sequence). J was trimmed by 9 bases and V by 0 bases; bases with no gene match: 15. This CDR3 comprises 18 residues. These data belong to a study of blood T cell repertoires in COVID-19. Original analysis: Amplification from reference gene primers served as the basis for estimated nucleated cell counts. Generated by immunoSEQ multiplex PCR, the TCRdb table keeps only in-frame clones and is missing some. V, J and clone size derive from that table, while D and trimming were established from the DNA sequence. The sample has 150,000 to 200,000 clones; 70% to 85% are singletons.

The V call is TRBV19, the J call TRBJ2-1; TRBD2 matches at 9 bases. The clonotype was recovered from a woman aged 30 to 39 with acute or convalescent COVID-19. Input material: peripheral blood. CDR3 coding DNA: TGTGCCAGTAGTATAGATGGAGGGGCAGGCGGGGGGGCGAGTGAGCAGTTCTTC. Its translation is CASSIDGGAGGGASEQFF.